The entry below describes one T cell receptor beta chain. Germline assignment: CDR1 SGHRS and CDR2 YFSETQ. The CDR3 covers 15 residues. Trimming removed 4 bases from V and 3 bases from J; junction bases left unmatched: 5. The data derive from a study of blood T cell repertoires in COVID-19. Looking at the study overall: Some COVID-19 samples were acute and others convalescent; all came from the United States, Italy and Spain. The analysed material was cDNA or gDNA that came from T cells, B-cell-depleted T cells, or PBMCs.

In the original processing: Amplification of reference gene primers was used by the study to estimate nucleated cell counts. Some clones are missing from TCRdb's copy, which holds only in-frame ones; the method was immunoSEQ multiplex PCR. That table supplies the V and J calls and clone size; D and trimming were determined from the DNA. Seen here are tens of thousands of clones, 88% observed once, and the top ten hold 45%. The sample taken for sequencing was peripheral blood. The chain joins TRBV5-1 to TRBJ1-5; 9 nucleotides align to TRBD1. The sequence came from a human donor in a cohort sampled during active COVID-19. The CDR3 DNA sequence: TGCGCCAGCAGCCCCGGGACAGGGTTCAATCAGCCCCAGCATTTT. It codes for CASSPGTGFNQPQHF.